This T cell receptor (beta chain) came from a study of T-cell memory formation after mild COVID-19. In this sample, this clonotype turned up a few times. In TCRdb, the 5' RACE reads were re-called with MiXCR into one record per CDR3 protein. The table shows fewer than 250,000 distinct CDR3 sequences, with more than 25% occurring only once. The clonotype was recovered from an adult woman who had mild COVID-19 (a few samples of this study predate the infection). Cell type and time point are not known. Specimen: PBMCs or a T cell subset sorted from them (not recorded which).

The CDR3 nucleotides read TGTGCCAGCAGCCGGTCCCTGGGAGCCACTAGCACAGATACGCAGTATTTT. This encodes CASSRSLGATSTDTQYF. The rearrangement uses TRBV3-1 and TRBJ2-3; maybe TRBD2 (5 bases). The germline V gene has CDR1 LGHDT and CDR2 YNNKEL (reference sequence). Trimming removed 4 bases at V and 0 bases at J, with 17 bases between. The CDR3 contains 17 residues.